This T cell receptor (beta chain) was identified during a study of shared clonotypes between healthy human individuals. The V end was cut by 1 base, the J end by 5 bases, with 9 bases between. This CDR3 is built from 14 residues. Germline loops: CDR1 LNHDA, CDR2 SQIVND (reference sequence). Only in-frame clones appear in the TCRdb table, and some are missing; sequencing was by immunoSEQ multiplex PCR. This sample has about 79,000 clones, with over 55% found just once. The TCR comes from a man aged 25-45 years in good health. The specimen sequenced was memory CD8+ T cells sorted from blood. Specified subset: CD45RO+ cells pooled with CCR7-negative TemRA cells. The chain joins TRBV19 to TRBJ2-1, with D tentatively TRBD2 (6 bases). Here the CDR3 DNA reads TGTGCCAGTAGTATAGGCGGGGCCAACAATGAGCAGTTCTTC. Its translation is CASSIGGANNEQFF. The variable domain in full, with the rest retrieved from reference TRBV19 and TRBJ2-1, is DGGITQSPKYLFRKEGQNVTLSCEQNLNHDAMYWYRQDPGQGLRLIYYSQIVNDFQKGDIAEGYSVSREKKESFPLTVTSAQKNPTAFYLCASSIGGANNEQFFGPGTRLTVL.